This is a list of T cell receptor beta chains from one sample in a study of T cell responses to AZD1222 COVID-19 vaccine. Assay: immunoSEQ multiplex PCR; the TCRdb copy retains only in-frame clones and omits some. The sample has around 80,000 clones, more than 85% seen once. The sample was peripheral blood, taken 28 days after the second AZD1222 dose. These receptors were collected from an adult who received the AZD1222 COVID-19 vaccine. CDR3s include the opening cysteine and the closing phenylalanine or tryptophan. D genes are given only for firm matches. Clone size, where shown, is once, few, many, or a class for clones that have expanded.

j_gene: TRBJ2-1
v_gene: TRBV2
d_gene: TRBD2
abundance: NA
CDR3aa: CASTPASGYNEQFF
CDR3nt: TGTGCCAGCACCCCGGCTAGCGGTTACAATGAGCAGTTCTTC

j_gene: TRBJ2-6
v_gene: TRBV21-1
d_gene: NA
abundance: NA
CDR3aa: CASSKVSELAVPSGANVLTF
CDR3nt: TGTGCCAGCAGCAAAGTCTCGGAACTAGCGGTACCCTCTGGGGCCAACGTCCTGACTTTC

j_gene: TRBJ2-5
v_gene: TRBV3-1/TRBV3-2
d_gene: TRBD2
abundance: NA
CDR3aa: CASSRAGGLETQYF
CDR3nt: TGTGCCAGCAGCCGGGCGGGAGGTTTGGAGACCCAGTACTTC

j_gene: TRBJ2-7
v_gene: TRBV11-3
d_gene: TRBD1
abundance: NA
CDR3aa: CASSLGGDRGDEQYF
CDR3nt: TGTGCCAGCAGCTTAGGGGGGGACAGGGGCGACGAGCAGTACTTC

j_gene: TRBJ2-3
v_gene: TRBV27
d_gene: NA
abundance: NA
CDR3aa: CASSLSWGTDTQYF
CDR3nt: TGTGCCAGCAGTTTATCTTGGGGCACAGATACGCAGTATTTT

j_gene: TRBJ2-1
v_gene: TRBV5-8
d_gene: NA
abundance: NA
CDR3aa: CASSSGTVSYNEQFF
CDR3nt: TGTGCCAGCAGCAGCGGGACAGTCTCCTACAATGAGCAGTTCTTC

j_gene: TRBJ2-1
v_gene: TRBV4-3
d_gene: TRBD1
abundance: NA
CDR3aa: CASSQVSGGYYNEQFF
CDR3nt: TGCGCCAGCAGCCAAGTTTCAGGGGGTTACTACAATGAGCAGTTCTTC

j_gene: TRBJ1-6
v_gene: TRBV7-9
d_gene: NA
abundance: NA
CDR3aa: CASSDTAQHRNSPLHF
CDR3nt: TGTGCCAGCAGTGACACAGCCCAACACCGAAATTCACCCCTCCACTTT

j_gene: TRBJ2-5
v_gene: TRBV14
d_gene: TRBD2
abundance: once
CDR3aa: CASSQGGLAGVQETQYF
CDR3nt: TGTGCCAGCAGCCAAGGGGGACTAGCGGGGGTCCAAGAGACCCAGTACTTC

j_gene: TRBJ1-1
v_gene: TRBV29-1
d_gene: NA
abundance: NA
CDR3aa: CSGYSANTEAFF
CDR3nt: TGCAGCGGTTATTCAGCGAACACTGAAGCTTTCTTT

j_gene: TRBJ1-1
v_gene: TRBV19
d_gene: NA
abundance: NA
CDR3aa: CASSWDVEAFF
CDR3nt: TGTGCCAGTAGTTGGGATGTCGAAGCTTTCTTT

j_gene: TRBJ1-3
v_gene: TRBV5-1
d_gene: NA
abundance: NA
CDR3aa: CASSDSLGGRLSGNTIYF
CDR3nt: TGCGCCAGCAGCGACTCCCTCGGGGGCAGACTCTCTGGAAACACCATATATTTT

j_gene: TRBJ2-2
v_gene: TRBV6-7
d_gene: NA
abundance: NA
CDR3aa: CASSYSCWRGRATGELFF
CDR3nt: TGTGCCAGCAGTTACTCGTGTTGGAGGGGGCGTGCAACCGGGGAGCTGTTTTTT

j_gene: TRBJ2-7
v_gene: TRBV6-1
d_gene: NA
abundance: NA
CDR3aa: CASSESHYEQYF
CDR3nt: TGTGCCAGCAGTGAATCTCACTACGAGCAGTACTTC

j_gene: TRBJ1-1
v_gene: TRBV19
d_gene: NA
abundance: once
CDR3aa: CASSIGRQKNTEAFF
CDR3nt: TGTGCCAGTAGTATAGGGCGACAGAAGAACACTGAAGCTTTCTTT

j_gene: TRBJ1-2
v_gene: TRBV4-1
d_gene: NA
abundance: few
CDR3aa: CASSHDGRPYGYTF
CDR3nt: TGCGCCAGCAGCCACGACGGGCGACCCTATGGCTACACCTTC

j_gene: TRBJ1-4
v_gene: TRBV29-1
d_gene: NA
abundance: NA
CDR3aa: CSVVAGGTNEKLFF
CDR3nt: TGCAGCGTTGTCGCGGGAGGCACTAATGAAAAACTGTTTTTT

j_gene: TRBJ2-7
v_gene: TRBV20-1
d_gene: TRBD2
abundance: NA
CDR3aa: CSASTSGDSYEQYF
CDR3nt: TGCAGTGCTAGTACTAGCGGGGACTCCTACGAGCAGTACTTC

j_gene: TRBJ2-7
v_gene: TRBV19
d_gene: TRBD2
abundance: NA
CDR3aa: CASSISNGTSEYEQYF
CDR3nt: TGTGCCAGTAGTATATCGAACGGGACTAGCGAGTACGAGCAGTACTTC

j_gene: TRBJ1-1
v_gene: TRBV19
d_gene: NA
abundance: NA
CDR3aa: CASSPPPRRNTEAFF
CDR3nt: TGTGCCAGTAGTCCTCCTCCGCGGCGGAACACTGAAGCTTTCTTT

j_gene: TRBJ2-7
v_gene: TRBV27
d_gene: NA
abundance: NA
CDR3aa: CASSLSVGSFSYEQYF
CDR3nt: TGTGCCAGCAGTTTATCTGTCGGGAGTTTCTCCTACGAGCAGTACTTC

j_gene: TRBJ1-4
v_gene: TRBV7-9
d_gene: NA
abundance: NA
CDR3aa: CASSLSQSYLFF
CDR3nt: TGTGCCAGCAGCTTAAGCCAATCTTACCTGTTTTTT

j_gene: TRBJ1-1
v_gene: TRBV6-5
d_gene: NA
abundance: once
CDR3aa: CASSPVRDTEAFF
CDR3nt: TGTGCCAGCAGTCCTGTTCGGGACACTGAAGCTTTCTTT